The present entry profiles one T cell receptor beta chain with its context. Study processing details: Using reference gene primer amplification, nucleated cell counts were estimated. The data were produced by immunoSEQ multiplex PCR, yet TCRdb's version contains in-frame clones alone and is incomplete. D and trimming were read from the DNA, whereas the V and J calls and clone size are those reported in that table. The table has fewer than 400,000 clones, around 80% seen once. This record belongs to a study of blood T cell repertoires in COVID-19. About the research overall: Sources were T cells, B-cell-depleted T cells, or PBMCs; the material itself was cDNA or gDNA.

Trimming pared 2 bases from V and 0 bases from J, leaving 10 bases between. The CDR3 length is 15 residues. Germline V gene lookup returns CDR1 MNHEY and CDR2 SMNVEV (reference sequence). This receptor was identified in a man younger than 40 with active or convalescent COVID-19. The sequencing input was peripheral blood. The genes are TRBV27 and TRBJ1-1; the D gene is possibly TRBD1 (5 bases). The CDR3 nucleotides read TGTGCCAGCAGTTTACGCGGGGCCCTGAACACTGAAGCTTTCTTT. It is translated as CASSLRGALNTEAFF.